This TCR beta chain is drawn from a study of T-cell reconstitution after alpha-beta-depleted transplantation in children. In this sample, this clonotype turned up a few times. The CDR3 sequence is 20 residues long. Germline CDR1 is DFQATT and CDR2 is SNEGSKA (reference sequence). The junction had 19 bases not matched to a gene; V was cut back by 3 bases and J by 2 bases. Molecular barcoding with unique molecular identifiers was used for the TCRbeta library. TCRdb re-derived calls from the PCR reads in MiXCR, one entry per CDR3 protein. The profile shows 600,000 to 700,000 distinct CDR3 sequences, under 15% of them singletons.

The genes are TRBV20-1 and TRBJ2-1; 10 bases fit TRBD2. The material sequenced was PBMCs, taken before TCRalphabeta/CD19-depleted stem cell transplant. This clonotype was sampled from a girl aged 2-9 years with congenital amegakaryocytic thrombocytopenia, due to receive a stem cell transplant. CDR3 loop: CSASRLEPAGGPLTYNEQFF. In nucleotides, the CDR3 is TGCAGTGCTAGCCGACTCGAACCAGCGGGAGGGCCGTTAACCTACAATGAGCAGTTCTTC.